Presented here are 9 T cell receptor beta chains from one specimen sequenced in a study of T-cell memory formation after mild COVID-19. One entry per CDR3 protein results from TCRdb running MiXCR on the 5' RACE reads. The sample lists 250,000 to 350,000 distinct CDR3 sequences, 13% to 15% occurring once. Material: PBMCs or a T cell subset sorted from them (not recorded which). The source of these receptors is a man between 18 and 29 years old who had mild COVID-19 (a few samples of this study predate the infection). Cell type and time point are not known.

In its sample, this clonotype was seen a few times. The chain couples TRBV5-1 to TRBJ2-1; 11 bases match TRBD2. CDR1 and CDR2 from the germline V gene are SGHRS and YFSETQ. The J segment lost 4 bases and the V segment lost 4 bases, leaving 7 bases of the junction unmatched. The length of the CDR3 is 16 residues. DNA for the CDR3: TGCGCCAGCAGCCCTGTAGCGGGGGGGACTTACAATGAGCAGTTCTTC. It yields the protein CASSPVAGGTYNEQFF.

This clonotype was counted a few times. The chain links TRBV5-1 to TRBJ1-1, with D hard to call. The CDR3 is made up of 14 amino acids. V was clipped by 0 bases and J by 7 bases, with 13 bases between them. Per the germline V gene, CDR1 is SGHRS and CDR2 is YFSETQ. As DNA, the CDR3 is TGCGCCAGCAGCTTGGCGGGAGCCGGAGATGAAGCTTTCTTT. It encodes CASSLAGAGDEAFF.

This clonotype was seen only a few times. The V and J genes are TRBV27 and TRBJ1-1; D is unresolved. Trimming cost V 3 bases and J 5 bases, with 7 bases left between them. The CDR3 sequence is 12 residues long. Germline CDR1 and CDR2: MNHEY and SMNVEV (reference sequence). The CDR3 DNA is TGTGCCAGCAGTTTTTTTGGGACTGAAGCTTTCTTT. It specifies CASSFFGTEAFF.

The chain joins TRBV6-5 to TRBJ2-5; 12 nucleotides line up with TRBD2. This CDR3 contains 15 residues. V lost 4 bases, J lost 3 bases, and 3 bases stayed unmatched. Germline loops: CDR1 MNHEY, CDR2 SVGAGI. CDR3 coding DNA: TGTGCCAGCAGTTCACTAGCGGGGGGAGAAGAGACCCAGTACTTC. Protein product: CASSSLAGGEETQYF.

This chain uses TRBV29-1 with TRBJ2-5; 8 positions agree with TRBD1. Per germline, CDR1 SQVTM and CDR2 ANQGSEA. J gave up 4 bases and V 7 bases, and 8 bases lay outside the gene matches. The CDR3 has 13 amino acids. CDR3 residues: CSGGQGTPETQYF. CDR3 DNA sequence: TGCAGCGGTGGACAGGGAACCCCAGAGACCCAGTACTTC.

In DNA form, the CDR3 reads TGTGCCAGCAGCCAAGTGGATTCGCCCGCCTACGAGCAGTACTTC. It translates to CASSQVDSPAYEQYF. The chain has TRBV4-2 and TRBJ2-7; D call uncertain. Germline values: CDR1 LGHNA, CDR2 YNFKEQ. Trimming pared 1 base from V and 2 bases from J, leaving 12 bases between. This CDR3 has 15 amino acids.

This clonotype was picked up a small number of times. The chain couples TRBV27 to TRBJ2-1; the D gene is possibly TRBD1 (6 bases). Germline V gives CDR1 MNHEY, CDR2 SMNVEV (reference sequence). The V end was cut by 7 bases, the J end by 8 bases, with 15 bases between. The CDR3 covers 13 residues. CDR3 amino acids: CASNERGLDEQFF. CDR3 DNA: TGTGCCAGCAACGAAAGGGGGTTGGATGAGCAGTTCTTC.

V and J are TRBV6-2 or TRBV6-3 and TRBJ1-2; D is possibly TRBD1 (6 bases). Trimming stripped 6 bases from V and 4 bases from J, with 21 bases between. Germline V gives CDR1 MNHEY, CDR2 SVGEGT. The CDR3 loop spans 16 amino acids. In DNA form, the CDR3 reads TGTGCCAGCAGCCAAGACGGGACAACGGGCTTCTATGGCTACACCTTC. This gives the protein CASSQDGTTGFYGYTF.

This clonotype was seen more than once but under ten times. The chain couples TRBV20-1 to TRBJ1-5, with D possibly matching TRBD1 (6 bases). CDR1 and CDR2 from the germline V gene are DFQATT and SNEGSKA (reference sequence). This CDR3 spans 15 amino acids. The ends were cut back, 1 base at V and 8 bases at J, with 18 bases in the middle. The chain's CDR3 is CSARASAGGQEPQHF. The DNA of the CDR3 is TGCAGTGCTAGAGCATCGGCCGGGGGCCAAGAGCCCCAGCATTTT.